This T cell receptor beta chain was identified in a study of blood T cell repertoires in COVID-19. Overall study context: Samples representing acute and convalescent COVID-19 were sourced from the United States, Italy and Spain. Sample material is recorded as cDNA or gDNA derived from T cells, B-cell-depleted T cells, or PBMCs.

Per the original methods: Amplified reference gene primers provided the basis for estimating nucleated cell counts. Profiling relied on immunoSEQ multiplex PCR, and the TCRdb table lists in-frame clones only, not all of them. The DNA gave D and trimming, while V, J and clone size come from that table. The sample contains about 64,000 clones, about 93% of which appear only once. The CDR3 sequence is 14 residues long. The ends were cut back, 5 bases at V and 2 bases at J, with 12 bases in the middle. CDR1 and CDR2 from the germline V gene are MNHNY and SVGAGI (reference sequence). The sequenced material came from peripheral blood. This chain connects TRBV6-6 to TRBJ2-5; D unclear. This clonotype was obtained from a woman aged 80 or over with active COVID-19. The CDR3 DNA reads TGTGCCAGCAGTGCCATTGACAAGCAAGAGACCCAGTACTTC. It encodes CASSAIDKQETQYF.